This section outlines one T cell receptor (beta chain) sequence together with its context. In this sample, this clonotype turned up once. Its antigen has not been determined. Qualities for individual bases were not recorded, and no much larger clone is one base off. Evidence from one read is weak. Preparation of the library involved PCR. TCR sequencing of DNA from cultured CD4+ T cells used the Oncomine TCR Beta short-read assay at the Johns Hopkins FTIC core. The QIAamp micro DNA kit was used to extract genomic DNA from the cultured CD4+ T cells. The Oncomine TCR Beta libraries from cultured CD4+ T cells were pooled using unique dual indexes and then sequenced on an Illumina iSeq 100. Processing in the source paper ran as follows. Non-productive sequences were removed, and CDR3s that did not start with C, did not end with F or W, or were shorter than 7 amino acids were discarded. The MANAFEST web application was used to identify antigen-specific clonotypes by comparing peptide-stimulated wells against reference wells and other culture wells. For a clone to be called positive, the clone needed an FDR below 0.05, an odds ratio above 5, and a productive frequency above 0.1% in at least two of three replicate wells. A clonotype counted as cross-reactive if it showed significant expansion both in the SARS-CoV-2 spike wells and in at least one common cold coronavirus spike condition. CDR3 homology was assessed with Levenshtein distances (stringdist) and unrooted phylogenetic trees (ape) in R version 3.6.1. Using fastp at Q25 and MiXCR, TCRdb reprocessed the public reads and kept productive beta chains. Each CDR3 protein appears once, grouped with its most common genes and DNA. These V and J calls originate from TCRdb's pipeline instead of the authors' own analysis. This sample has more than 20,000 distinct CDR3 sequences in its table, and about 30% of those were observed once. The ten top clones hold roughly an eighth of the sample.

The intended sense of this specimen's time point label: late sampling 161 to 241 days after vaccination in a few convalescent patients. What this sample's treatment or condition label stands for: 10-day PBMC culture with coronavirus spike peptide pools or control peptides (ViraFEST assay). The ViraFEST assay, used in the study, expanded antigen-specific T cells with peptide pools and then identified the expanded clonotypes through TCR sequencing. The positive SARS-CoV-2 PCR tests of the convalescent patients were dated from March to December 2020, before the Alpha, Beta and Delta variants emerged in the United States. Each well held some 2 million PBMCs cultured in IMDM containing approximately 5% human AB serum and approximately 9.8 IU/ml IL-2, with about 10 ug/ml peptide pools added. Half of the culture medium was replaced with fresh IL-2-containing medium on days 3 and 7. After 10 to 11 days of culture, CD4+ T cells were isolated by negative selection using the EasySep CD4+ T cell isolation kit. Ficoll-Paque Plus gradient centrifugation was used to isolate PBMCs from whole blood, and the isolated PBMCs were then either used fresh or cryopreserved at -140C. Triplicate wells were generally used for each culture condition.

The data belong to a study of vaccination and CD4 T cells after COVID-19 (dated by TCRdb to the early 2020s). For context, the study as a whole: SARS-CoV-2 positivity had been established in the convalescent patients by nasal swab PCR, and mild disease was recorded in nine or ten of these patients and severe disease in one. The convalescent cohort comprised six males and four females, including two Hispanic individuals, seven Caucasians, two Asians and one multiracial person. Two doses of either the Pfizer-BioNTech BNT162b2 vaccine (n=8) or the Moderna mRNA-1273 vaccine (n=2) were administered to participants. Post-COVID blood samples were collected from convalescent patients a median of approximately 100 days after diagnosis, with a range of about 35 to 170 days. The time from the second vaccine dose to post-vaccine blood sampling had a median of roughly 77 days and ranged from roughly 12 to 241 days. A few convalescent patients gave samples both early after vaccination (day 14) and late after vaccination (days 161 to 241). Overlapping spike peptide pools from SARS-CoV-2 and from the common cold coronaviruses HCoV-NL63, HCoV-OC43 and HCoV-229E were used as culture stimuli. As controls, cultures received a CEFX viral epitope pool (the positive control), an HIV-1 Nef peptide pool (the negative control), or no peptide at all. In about 11 COVID-19 convalescent patients and a few infection-naive healthy vaccine recipients, the spike-specific CD4+ TCR repertoire before mRNA vaccination was compared with the repertoire after mRNA vaccination.

V sheds 1 base and J sheds 5 bases, leaving 5 bases between their ends. Via the germline V gene, CDR1 is MNHEY and CDR2 SVGEGT. CDR3 length: 12 amino acids, cysteine to phenylalanine. The sequence is cut down to CDR3 DNA, 36 bases in frame from base 1. Study-wide conclusions, independent of this receptor: Relatively few convalescent patients were included in the study, and early timepoints after natural infection were not analyzed. In convalescent patients, nearly all vaccine-specific clones (304 of 307) were found to be mono-reactive for SARS-CoV-2 spike rather than cross-reactive with common cold coronaviruses. The median number of SARS-CoV-2-reactive clonotypes rose from 20 to 25 after infection to 38 after vaccination, but the change was not significant. Among the post-vaccine SARS-CoV-2-reactive clones in convalescent patients, a median approximately 86% showed up only after vaccination, which suggests vaccine-specific priming.

The chain couples TRBV6-2 or TRBV6-3 to TRBJ1-2; no D gene is confidently identified. The source was CD4+ T cells from blood, cultured in vitro, collected about 7 months after SARS-CoV-2 vaccination. This clonotype originated in a human donor who had recovered from COVID-19. The CDR3 here reads CASSYLPYGYTF. The nucleotide sequence reads as follows: TGTGCCAGCAGTTACTTGCCGTATGGCTACACCTTC.